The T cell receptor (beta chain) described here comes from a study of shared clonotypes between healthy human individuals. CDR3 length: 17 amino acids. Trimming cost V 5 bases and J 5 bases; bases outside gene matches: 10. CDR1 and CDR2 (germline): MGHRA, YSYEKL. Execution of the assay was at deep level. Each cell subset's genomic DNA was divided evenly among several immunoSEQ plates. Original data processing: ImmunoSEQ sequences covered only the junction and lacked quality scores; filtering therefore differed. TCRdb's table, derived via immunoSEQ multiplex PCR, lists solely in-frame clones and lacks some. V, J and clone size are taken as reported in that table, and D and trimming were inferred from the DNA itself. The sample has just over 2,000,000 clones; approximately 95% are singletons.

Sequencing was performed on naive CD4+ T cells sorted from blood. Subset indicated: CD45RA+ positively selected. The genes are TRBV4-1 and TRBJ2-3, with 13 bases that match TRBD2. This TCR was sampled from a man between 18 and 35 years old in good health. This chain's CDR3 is CASSSRTSGSERDTQYF. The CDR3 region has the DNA TGCGCCAGCAGCTCGCGGACTAGCGGGAGTGAAAGAGATACGCAGTATTTT.